Following are 24 T cell receptor beta chains from one sample sequenced in a study of molecular identifiers for immune sequencing clone quantification. One entry per CDR3 protein, called by TCRdb with MiXCR from the PCR reads. Among around 480,000 distinct CDR3 sequences listed, about 25% were seen once. Sequencing was performed on naive CD8+ T cells from blood, with Jurkat cell RNA spiked in. The subset here: FACS-sorted CD8+CD4-CCR7+CD45RA+ naive T cells. Source of these receptors: a human donor in good health. Some libraries in this study had Jurkat cell RNA spiked in.

In this sample, this clonotype turned up a few times. V is TRBV4-3 and J is TRBJ2-7; D is ambiguous. Germline V lookup: CDR1 LGHNA, CDR2 YSLEER. The CDR3 contains 16 residues. The V end lost 1 base, the J end lost 0 bases, and 13 bases lay between the germline ends. The CDR3 spells CASSQGDRGSSYEQYF. CDR3 coding DNA: TGCGCCAGCAGCCAAGGGGATCGCGGCAGCTCCTACGAGCAGTACTTC.

The sample holds a few counts of this clonotype. The J gene is TRBJ2-7, the V gene TRBV2, with 12 bases that match TRBD2. Germline lookup yields CDR1 SNHLY and CDR2 FYNNEI. With 3 bases clipped from V and 0 bases from J, the junction kept 3 bases outside the gene matches. This CDR3 comprises 16 residues. CDR3 protein: CASSDPTSGSSYEQYF. The CDR3 bases are TGTGCCAGCAGTGACCCGACTAGCGGGAGCTCCTACGAGCAGTACTTC.

The chain has TRBV28 and TRBJ2-7, with TRBD2 identical over 9 bases. The CDR3 consists of 15 residues. The ends lost 2 bases at V and 0 bases at J; junction bases unmatched: 2. The V gene's germline CDR1 is MDHEN and CDR2 SYDVKM. CDR3 bases: TGTGCCAGCAGTTTACTAGCGGGGTCCTCCTACGAGCAGTACTTC. Amino acid sequence: CASSLLAGSSYEQYF.

This clonotype has ten or more counts. The chain recombines TRBV29-1 with TRBJ2-7, with 9 nucleotides matching TRBD1. V trimming: 4 bases; J trimming: 7 bases; junction bases outside the gene matches: 8. The CDR3 sequence is 13 residues long. Per germline, CDR1 SQVTM and CDR2 ANQGSEA. DNA of the CDR3: TGCAGCGTTGGACCGGGACAGGGTTATGAGCAGTACTTC. This gives the protein CSVGPGQGYEQYF.

This clonotype was seen a few times. This chain joins TRBV4-1 and TRBJ2-3, with D hard to call. CDR3 length: 13 residues. Trimming shortened V by 3 bases and J by 6 bases, and 10 bases separated the two germline ends. Germline V gene lookup returns CDR1 MGHRA and CDR2 YSYEKL. CDR3 protein: CASSQGEPDTQYF. CDR3 DNA: TGCGCCAGCAGCCAGGGCGAGCCCGATACGCAGTATTTT.

The chain is built from TRBV5-4 and TRBJ2-3, with D possibly being TRBD1 or TRBD2 (6 bases each). This CDR3 is built from 14 residues. From germline, CDR1 is SGHNT and CDR2 YYREEE (reference sequence). V was shortened by 4 bases and J by 5 bases, with 14 bases between the two germline ends. CDR3 coding DNA: TGTGCCAGCAGCATACAGGGAGGAGGAGATACGCAGTATTTT. Amino acid sequence: CASSIQGGGDTQYF.

The chain couples TRBV7-9 to TRBJ2-3; 10 bases are shared with TRBD1. Germline CDR1 SEHNR, CDR2 FQNEAQ (reference sequence). The CDR3 is 15 residues long. Germline trimming cut 3 bases from V and 5 bases from J; bases unmatched to any gene: 5. The CDR3 DNA reads TGTGCCAGCAGCTTTGGGACAGGGGTCGTAGATACGCAGTATTTT. Protein sequence: CASSFGTGVVDTQYF.

The table lists this clonotype with a few counts. The CDR3 sequence: CATSSNPLEETQYF. DNA of the CDR3: TGTGCCACCAGCAGTAACCCCCTGGAGGAGACCCAGTACTTC. V gene TRBV15 combines with J gene TRBJ2-5; D is uncertain. Germline CDR1 is LNHNV and CDR2 is YYDKDF (reference sequence). This CDR3 region has 14 residues. Between the trimmed V and J ends, which lost 3 bases and 5 bases, there was a span of 13 bases. Combining the CDR3 with reference TRBV15 and TRBJ2-5 gives the whole variable domain DAMVIQNPRYQVTQFGKPVTLSCSQTLNHNVMYWYQQKSSQAPKLLFHYYDKDFNNEADTPDNFQSRRPNTSFCFLDIRSPGLGDTAMYLCATSSNPLEETQYFGPGTRLLVL.

This clonotype showed up just a few times. The CDR3 region is CASSLNLGGNQPQHF. The CDR3 coding sequence is TGCGCCAGCAGCCTCAATCTCGGAGGCAATCAGCCCCAGCATTTT. The rearrangement links TRBV4-3 to TRBJ1-5; unclear D gene. V was trimmed by 4 bases and J by 2 bases, leaving 12 bases between them. There are 15 residues in the CDR3. Per the germline V gene, CDR1 is LGHNA and CDR2 is YSLEER.

This clonotype came up many times. The V gene is TRBV29-1, the J gene TRBJ2-3, with TRBD2 matching over 11 bases. Trimming removed 8 bases from V and 0 bases from J; junction bases left unmatched: 4. Germline V gene data show CDR1 as SQVTM and CDR2 as ANQGSEA. The CDR3 is made up of 14 amino acids. CDR3: CSTGLAESTDTQYF. CDR3 coding DNA: TGCAGCACGGGACTAGCGGAAAGCACAGATACGCAGTATTTT.

Many counts were recorded for this clonotype. This chain links TRBV12-3 or TRBV12-4 with TRBJ1-1; D is unresolved. The CDR3 consists of 13 residues. Trimming cost V 5 bases and J 1 base, with 8 bases left between them. The CDR3 protein is CASSRGRNTEAFF. CDR3 coding DNA: TGTGCCAGCAGTCGAGGACGGAACACTGAAGCTTTCTTT.

The genes are TRBV12-3 or TRBV12-4 and TRBJ2-2, with D possibly matching TRBD1 (5 bases). The CDR3 is made up of 14 amino acids. Trimming stripped 6 bases from V and 5 bases from J, with 13 bases between. CDR3 sequence reads: CASRQTPGTGELFF. CDR3 DNA sequence: TGTGCCAGCAGACAAACCCCAGGGACCGGGGAGCTGTTTTTT.

Many counts were recorded for this clonotype. CDR3 region: CASSLGGRTEAFF. The CDR3 DNA reads TGTGCCAGCAGCTTGGGAGGGCGTACTGAAGCTTTCTTT. V usage is TRBV28 and J usage is TRBJ1-1; D is unresolved. CDR3 length: 13 amino acids. Germline values: CDR1 MDHEN, CDR2 SYDVKM. The ends were cut back, 6 bases at V and 5 bases at J, with 13 bases in the middle.

Only a few counts were recorded for this clonotype. This may arise from a read error, as a much more abundant clone is one base away. The chain couples TRBV7-8 to TRBJ2-5, with D uncertain. Trimming shortened V by 0 bases and J by 4 bases, and 12 bases separated the two germline ends. The germline gives CDR1 SGHVS, CDR2 FQNEAQ. This CDR3 is built from 15 residues. CDR3 bases: TGTGCCAGCAGCTTAGCGCCCCTGGGTTCAGAGACCCAGTACTTC. Translated: CASSLAPLGSETQYF.

This clonotype was picked up many times. The chain carries TRBV6-5 and TRBJ2-5; D is uncertain. CDR3 length: 13 amino acids. Germline values: CDR1 MNHEY, CDR2 SVGAGI. Trimming left V 6 bases short and J 0 bases short, with 8 bases between. This chain's CDR3 is CASRTVYQETQYF. The CDR3 nucleotides are TGTGCCAGCAGAACAGTGTACCAAGAGACCCAGTACTTC.

A remark on this clonotype: One junction end disagrees with the germline gene, perhaps due to a read error. This chain connects TRBV7-8 to TRBJ1-5, with no clear D. The V gene's germline CDR1 is SGHVS and CDR2 FQNEAQ. The CDR3 sequence is 15 residues long. The DNA of the CDR3 is TGTGCCTGCGGCTTAGCCGGCTATAGCAATCGGCCCCAGCATTTT. This gives the protein CACGLAGYSNRPQHF.

A few counts support this clonotype. The gene calls are TRBV6-5 and TRBJ1-6, with 7 bases matching TRBD1. The CDR3 totals 14 residues. J lost 8 bases, V lost 5 bases, and 6 bases had no gene match. Germline values: CDR1 MNHEY, CDR2 SVGAGI. The CDR3 reads CASSPDRSDSPLHF. The DNA of the CDR3 is TGTGCCAGCAGTCCGGACAGGTCTGATTCACCCCTCCACTTT.

This clonotype was picked up a small number of times. The chain recombines TRBV20-1 with TRBJ2-3, with 10 positions matching TRBD2. Per the germline V gene, CDR1 is DFQATT and CDR2 is SNEGSKA (reference sequence). This CDR3 is 17 amino acids long. With 0 bases clipped from V and 0 bases from J, the junction kept 6 bases outside the gene matches. CDR3 bases: TGCAGTGCTAGAGATTGGACTAGCGGTACGAGCACAGATACGCAGTATTTT. It encodes CSARDWTSGTSTDTQYF.

This clonotype was counted many times. This sequence joins TRBV28 and TRBJ1-1; D is undetermined. V was pared by 0 bases and J by 6 bases, with 5 bases between. Germline V gives CDR1 MDHEN, CDR2 SYDVKM. The CDR3 contains 12 residues. The CDR3 reads CASSLWGSEAFF. The CDR3 bases are TGTGCCAGCAGTTTATGGGGGTCTGAAGCTTTCTTT.

In its sample, this clonotype was seen a few times. The gene calls are TRBV4-3 and TRBJ1-1; unclear D gene. Germline CDR1 reads LGHNA; CDR2 reads YSLEER. V lost 2 bases and J lost 0, with 13 bases in between. The length of the CDR3 is 16 residues. The chain's CDR3 is CASSQTPSSLNTEAFF. CDR3 bases: TGCGCCAGCAGCCAAACCCCGAGCAGTTTGAACACTGAAGCTTTCTTT.

With regard to this clonotype: A much larger clone lies one base from this, so it may be a read error. The chain recombines TRBV4-1 with TRBJ1-5, with 9 positions matching TRBD1. Germline CDR1 MGHRA, CDR2 YSYEKL. V shed 4 bases and J 5 bases; nucleotides not matched to a gene: 9. CDR3 length: 16 amino acids. The CDR3 DNA is TGCGCCAGCAGCCGAGAGGGACAGGGCTTCGATCAGCCCCAGCATTTT. Its protein is CASSREGQGFDQPQHF.

The rearrangement links TRBV27 to TRBJ2-3; either TRBD1 or TRBD2 may supply D (5 bases each). V lost 0 bases to trimming and J lost 1 base, with 14 bases between them. CDR3 length: 17 residues. Germline V gene data show CDR1 as MNHEY and CDR2 as SMNVEV (reference sequence). This CDR3 is CASSLSLGVLGTDTQYF. CDR3 DNA sequence: TGTGCCAGCAGTTTATCCCTGGGGGTTTTGGGCACAGATACGCAGTATTTT.

This clonotype was counted a few times. The chain employs TRBV20-1 and TRBJ2-6, with D perhaps TRBD2 (5 bases). The germline CDR1 and CDR2 sequences are DFQATT and SNEGSKA (reference sequence). V shed 1 base and J shed 4 bases, with 14 bases lying between them. The CDR3 length is 16 residues. CDR3 sequence reads: CSARVLGISGANVLTF. CDR3 DNA: TGCAGTGCTAGAGTACTAGGGATTAGCGGGGCCAACGTCCTGACTTTC.

This clonotype came up many times. The rearrangement joins TRBV7-2 to TRBJ2-1; TRBD1 might be the D (6 bases). V was pared by 1 base and J by 8 bases, with 12 bases between. This CDR3 is built from 14 residues. Per germline, CDR1 SGHTA and CDR2 FQGNSA. The CDR3 sequence: CASSLGQGSYEQFF. The CDR3 bases are TGTGCCAGCAGCTTAGGGCAGGGGTCATATGAGCAGTTCTTC.